The 31 T cell receptor beta chains in this list originate from one sample, sequenced in a study of CD8+ T cells in alopecia areata. RNA extraction was followed by reverse transcription into cDNA, which acted as the sequencing template. Generated by immunoSEQ multiplex PCR, the TCRdb table keeps only in-frame clones and is missing some. The sample has about 150,000 clones, roughly 65% seen once. As to treatment: oral pan-JAK inhibitor, 5-10 mg twice daily. The source material was CD4+ T cells sorted from blood, sampled at week 4, from a patient treated with tofacitinib. The receptors were sampled from a human donor with alopecia areata.

This clone was seen a single time. CDR3 coding DNA: TGCAGCGTTCGACTAGCGGGGACAAGCACAGATACGCAGTATTTT. Its protein product is CSVRLAGTSTDTQYF. The rearrangement links TRBV29-1 to TRBJ2-3; TRBD2 aligns across 11 bases. The J segment lost 0 bases and the V segment lost 5 bases, leaving 4 bases of the junction unmatched. The CDR3 is 15 residues long. The germline V gene has CDR1 SQVTM and CDR2 ANQGSEA.

The chain joins TRBV30 to TRBJ1-2; 10 nucleotides align to TRBD1. V lost 3 bases to trimming and J lost 4 bases; unmatched junction nucleotides: 5. Germline CDR1 reads GTSNPN; CDR2 reads SVGIG (reference sequence). This CDR3 comprises 14 residues. CDR3 loop: CAWSRDRGSYGYTF. The CDR3 DNA follows: TGTGCCTGGAGCCGGGACAGGGGTTCCTATGGCTACACCTTC.

CDR3 coding DNA: TGTGCCTGGAGTCCCCTACAGAGCTCTGGAAACACCATATATTTT. It codes for CAWSPLQSSGNTIYF. The chain combines TRBV30 with TRBJ1-3; no reliable D call. Germline V gives CDR1 GTSNPN, CDR2 SVGIG (reference sequence). Trimming took off 2 bases at V and 0 bases at J, with 11 bases between the two ends. CDR3 size: 15 residues.

The chain carries TRBV5-1 and TRBJ2-5; no clear D. This CDR3 is 16 amino acids long. CDR1 is SGHRS, CDR2 YFSETQ, per germline. The V gene lost 1 base and the J gene lost 2 bases, with 15 bases spanning the gap. For the CDR3, the DNA is TGCGCCAGCAGCTTGAGTGTCGCTCTCTATCAAGAGACCCAGTACTTC. Protein: CASSLSVALYQETQYF.

The rearrangement uses TRBV11-2 and TRBJ2-1; D tentatively fits TRBD1 or TRBD2 (6 bases each). Trimming left V 5 bases short and J 4 bases short, with 12 bases between. The CDR3 contains 14 residues. Germline assignment: CDR1 SGHAT and CDR2 FQNNGV. The DNA of the CDR3 is TGTGCCAGCAGCGAAGGGGGGATTTACAATGAGCAGTTCTTC. It yields the protein CASSEGGIYNEQFF.

The rearrangement joins TRBV14 to TRBJ2-5; D uncertain. The CDR3 extends over 11 amino acids. The V end lost 8 bases, the J end lost 7 bases, and 11 bases lay between the germline ends. Germline V gene sequence: CDR1 SGHDN, CDR2 FVKESK. The CDR3 loop is CASHRLGTQYF. CDR3 nucleotide sequence: TGTGCCAGCCATCGTTTGGGGACCCAGTACTTC.

This rearrangement joins TRBV5-1 to TRBJ1-6; D may be TRBD1 (6 bases). V was shortened by 1 base and J by 8 bases, with 10 bases between the two germline ends. The CDR3 loop spans 14 amino acids. From germline, CDR1 is SGHRS and CDR2 YFSETQ. The CDR3 nucleotides are TGCGCCAGCAGCTTGAACAGGGAGGATTCACCCCTCCACTTT. Translated: CASSLNREDSPLHF.

The V call is TRBV5-6, the J call TRBJ2-1, with D perhaps matching TRBD2 (6 bases). V was pared by 6 bases and J by 0 bases, with 13 bases between. Germline assignment: CDR1 SGHDT and CDR2 YYEEEE. The CDR3 consists of 15 residues. The CDR3 region is CASTGGPSSYNEQFF. Here the CDR3 DNA reads TGTGCCAGCACCGGGGGACCGAGCTCCTACAATGAGCAGTTCTTC. Full variable domain (outside the CDR3, taken from reference TRBV5-6 and TRBJ2-1): DAGVTQSPTHLIKTRGQQVTLRCSPKSGHDTVSWYQQALGQGPQFIFQYYEEEERQRGNFPDRFSGHQFPNYSSELNVNALLLGDSALYLCASTGGPSSYNEQFFGPGTRLTVL.

This clone was seen more than once but under ten times. The chain recombines TRBV19 with TRBJ2-1; 10 nucleotides match TRBD1. CDR1 LNHDA and CDR2 SQIVND come from the germline V gene (reference sequence). The V segment lost 4 bases and the J segment 8 bases; nucleotides outside the gene matches: 5. This CDR3 has 14 residues. CDR3 in DNA: TGTGCCAGTAGTACCGGGACAGGGGTATATGAGCAGTTCTTC. It yields the protein CASSTGTGVYEQFF.

This clone was seen a handful of times. V gene TRBV10-3 combines with J gene TRBJ2-7, with 10 bases fitting TRBD2. This CDR3 has 14 residues. The junction had 7 bases not matched to a gene; V was cut back by 7 bases and J by 4 bases. Per germline, CDR1 ENHRY and CDR2 SYGVKD. Written as DNA, the CDR3 is TGTGCCATCAACCCCGGGACTAGCGTATACGAGCAGTACTTC. Encoded protein: CAINPGTSVYEQYF.

This clone appeared a few times. The rearrangement links TRBV5-1 to TRBJ2-1; 10 bases map to TRBD1. The J segment lost 0 bases and the V segment lost 0 bases, leaving 3 bases of the junction unmatched. The CDR3 runs 17 residues. The germline V gene encodes CDR1 SGHRS and CDR2 YFSETQ. This CDR3 reads CASSLGTGGSSYNEQFF. CDR3 sequence (DNA): TGCGCCAGCAGCTTGGGGACAGGGGGATCCTCCTACAATGAGCAGTTCTTC.

This clone has a handful of counts. The chain is built from TRBV7-9 and TRBJ1-5; tentatively, D is TRBD1 (6 bases). The length of the CDR3 is 17 residues. The V end was cut by 1 base, the J end by 0 bases, with 13 bases between. Germline CDR1 and CDR2: SEHNR and FQNEAQ (reference sequence). CDR3 region: CASSLVTGTYSNQPQHF. The CDR3 DNA sequence: TGTGCCAGCAGCTTAGTTACCGGGACATATAGCAATCAGCCCCAGCATTTT.

This rearrangement joins TRBV29-1 to TRBJ1-2, with D unclear. The CDR3 is 12 amino acids. Trimming stripped 6 bases from V and 2 bases from J, with 10 bases between. Germline values: CDR1 SQVTM, CDR2 ANQGSEA. As DNA, the CDR3 is TGCAGCGTCGAGCAAAGAAACTATGGCTACACCTTC. Its translation: CSVEQRNYGYTF. Full variable domain (remainder filled in from reference TRBV29-1 and TRBJ1-2): SAVISQKPSRDICQRGTSLTIQCQVDSQVTMMFWYRQQPGQSLTLIATANQGSEATYESGFVIDKFPISRPNLTFSTLTVSNMSPEDSSIYLCSVEQRNYGYTFGSGTRLTVV.

This clone was seen a few times. The gene calls are TRBV19 and TRBJ2-7; possibly TRBD2 for D (7 bases). Germline loops: CDR1 LNHDA, CDR2 SQIVND (reference sequence). CDR3 length: 14 amino acids. Trimming removed 6 bases at V and 2 bases at J, with 14 bases between. CDR3 in DNA: TGTGCCAGTAGAAGGGGGGGCCTCCCCTACGAGCAGTACTTC. Translating it yields CASRRGGLPYEQYF.

This chain links TRBV5-1 with TRBJ2-7; D is undetermined. Trimming removed 1 base from V and 3 bases from J, with 5 bases in between. CDR1 SGHRS and CDR2 YFSETQ come from the germline V gene. The CDR3 loop spans 12 amino acids. CDR3 DNA sequence: TGCGCCAGCAGCTTGAACGGCTACGAGCAGTACTTC. As protein: CASSLNGYEQYF.

V is TRBV5-4 and J is TRBJ2-5; tentative D call: TRBD1 (6 bases). The CDR3 has 13 residues. CDR1 is SGHNT and CDR2 is YYREEE in the germline V gene (reference sequence). V gave up 0 bases and J gave up 4 bases, with 7 bases separating them. Written as DNA, the CDR3 is TGTGCCAGCAGCTTGGACAGGGCAGAGACCCAGTACTTC. It yields the protein CASSLDRAETQYF.

The chain couples TRBV9 to TRBJ2-7; 8 bases agree with TRBD1. This CDR3 has 14 amino acids. Germline V gene data show CDR1 as SGDLS and CDR2 as YYNGEE. V dropped 4 bases and J dropped 5; count of bases not matched to a gene: 8. CDR3: CASSKGTGGHEQYF. CDR3 nucleotides: TGTGCCAGCAGCAAGGGGACAGGCGGCCACGAGCAGTACTTC.

The V call is TRBV4-2, the J call TRBJ1-4; 8 bases are a match to TRBD1. CDR3 length: 19 amino acids. Germline V gene data show CDR1 as LGHNA and CDR2 as YNFKEQ. V lost 0 bases, J lost 2 bases, and 11 bases stayed unmatched. The CDR3: CASSQDMVGQGRTNEKLFF. The CDR3 region has the DNA TGTGCCAGCAGCCAAGATATGGTAGGACAGGGTAGGACTAATGAAAAACTGTTTTTT.

The rearrangement joins TRBV4-3 to TRBJ2-5; no definite D call. Per germline, CDR1 LGHNA and CDR2 YSLEER. The CDR3 has 15 amino acids. Trimming shortened V by 4 bases and J by 5 bases, and 17 bases separated the two germline ends. The CDR3 DNA reads TGCGCCAGCAGCCTTTCGCCCCTGGGCGAGGAGACCCAGTACTTC. Translated: CASSLSPLGEETQYF.

V usage is TRBV30 and J usage is TRBJ2-5; no firm D call. CDR3 size: 13 residues. The V gene lost 0 bases and the J gene lost 4 bases, with 9 bases spanning the gap. Germline CDR1 is GTSNPN and CDR2 is SVGIG (reference sequence). CDR3 nucleotide sequence: TGTGCCTGGAGTGTTAGAACGAGAGAGACCCAGTACTTC. Amino acid sequence: CAWSVRTRETQYF.

This rearrangement joins TRBV19 to TRBJ1-5; unclear D gene. Germline loops: CDR1 LNHDA, CDR2 SQIVND (reference sequence). Trimming left V 6 bases short and J 4 bases short, with 13 bases between. The CDR3 is 14 residues long. CDR3 nucleotide sequence: TGTGCCAGTAGACTGGACCCGGGGAATCAGCCCCAGCATTTT. Its protein is CASRLDPGNQPQHF.

The chain links TRBV5-1 to TRBJ1-1, with no clear D. The V gene lost 4 bases and the J gene lost 7 bases, with 11 bases spanning the gap. Germline V CDR1 and CDR2: SGHRS, YFSETQ. The CDR3 is 12 residues long. The CDR3 here is CASSTGRSEAFF. CDR3 bases: TGCGCCAGCAGCACCGGACGGAGTGAAGCTTTCTTT.

This chain links TRBV19 with TRBJ2-5; 8 bases match TRBD2. The CDR3 runs 14 residues. Per germline, CDR1 LNHDA and CDR2 SQIVND (reference sequence). Trimming at V came to 4 bases and at J to 5 bases, leaving 6 bases not matched to a gene. The CDR3 loop reads CASSTPGGRETQYF. In DNA, the CDR3 is TGTGCCAGTAGTACCCCGGGGGGGCGGGAGACCCAGTACTTC. Supplemented by reference TRBV19 and TRBJ2-5, the full variable domain reads DGGITQSPKYLFRKEGQNVTLSCEQNLNHDAMYWYRQDPGQGLRLIYYSQIVNDFQKGDIAEGYSVSREKKESFPLTVTSAQKNPTAFYLCASSTPGGRETQYFGPGTRLLVL.

V is TRBV5-6 and J is TRBJ1-5; D not resolved. V lost 0 bases to trimming and J lost 2 bases, with 9 bases between them. The CDR3 length is 15 residues. Germline CDR1 and CDR2: SGHDT and YYEEEE. DNA of the CDR3: TGTGCCAGCAGCTTGGATTTGGACGGCAATCAGCCCCAGCATTTT. This sequence encodes CASSLDLDGNQPQHF.

The V gene is TRBV7-2, the J gene TRBJ1-5; D is unclear. This CDR3 contains 14 residues. CDR1 SGHTA and CDR2 FQGNSA come from the germline V gene. Trimming stripped 1 base from V and 6 bases from J, with 10 bases between. The CDR3 region is CASSLGLVGQPQHF. The CDR3, as DNA: TGTGCCAGCAGCTTAGGCCTCGTGGGTCAGCCCCAGCATTTT.

With regard to this clone: The same CDR3 can be traced to other DNA sequences in this sample. This chain connects TRBV5-6 to TRBJ1-5; the D is unclear. The CDR3 has 12 residues. Germline CDR1 reads SGHDT; CDR2 reads YYEEEE. Trimming took off 0 bases at V and 4 bases at J, with 2 bases between the two ends. CDR3: CASSLGNQPQHF. The DNA of the CDR3 is TGTGCCAGCAGCTTGGGGAATCAGCCCCAGCATTTT.

This chain joins TRBV25-1 and TRBJ2-7; the D gene is possibly TRBD1 (5 bases). Germline V gene sequence: CDR1 MGHDK, CDR2 SYGVNS. Deletions cut 10 bases from V and 4 bases from J, with 17 bases between. The length of the CDR3 is 13 residues. CDR3 bases: TGTGCCACCTCTCTATGGGGCAAATACGAGCAGTACTTC. Its protein product is CATSLWGKYEQYF.

This chain links TRBV29-1 with TRBJ2-5, with TRBD2 matching over 10 bases. CDR3 length equals 14 residues. The V segment lost 5 bases and the J segment 2 bases; nucleotides outside the gene matches: 5. Germline CDR1 reads SQVTM; CDR2 reads ANQGSEA. CDR3 sequence reads: CSVRSGGGQETQYF. CDR3 nucleotide sequence: TGCAGCGTTCGGAGCGGGGGGGGACAAGAGACCCAGTACTTC. Full variable domain (outside the CDR3, taken from reference TRBV29-1 and TRBJ2-5): SAVISQKPSRDICQRGTSLTIQCQVDSQVTMMFWYRQQPGQSLTLIATANQGSEATYESGFVIDKFPISRPNLTFSTLTVSNMSPEDSSIYLCSVRSGGGQETQYFGPGTRLLVL.

As concerns this clone: The same CDR3 arises from other DNA sequences in this sample as well. This chain uses TRBV30 with TRBJ1-5; D ambiguous. Trimming took 0 bases from V and 2 from J, leaving 8 bases between them. The CDR3 contains 14 residues. Germline V gene lookup returns CDR1 GTSNPN and CDR2 SVGIG (reference sequence). CDR3 in amino acids: CAWSVKGGNQPQHF. The CDR3 DNA reads as TGTGCCTGGAGTGTCAAGGGAGGCAATCAGCCCCAGCATTTT.

This chain joins TRBV15 and TRBJ2-5, with D perhaps given as TRBD1 or TRBD2 (6 bases each). The CDR3 spans 12 residues. Trimming shortened V by 1 base and J by 9 bases, and 9 bases separated the two germline ends. The V gene's germline CDR1 is LNHNV and CDR2 YYDKDF (reference sequence). CDR3 nucleotide sequence: TGTGCCACCAGCAGAGCAGGGGAGGCCCAGTACTTC. Protein product: CATSRAGEAQYF.

The chain is built from TRBV29-1 and TRBJ2-5; a possible D gene is TRBD1 (5 bases). The V and J ends lost 6 bases and 1 base respectively, with 9 bases between them. The CDR3 has 12 amino acids. Germline V gives CDR1 SQVTM, CDR2 ANQGSEA. CDR3 DNA sequence: TGCAGCGTCTACAGGACCCAAGAGACCCAGTACTTC. Translated: CSVYRTQETQYF.